Listed here are 18 T cell receptor beta chains from one sample, sequenced in a study of response to subunit inactivated influenza vaccine. TCRdb reprocessed the RT-PCR reads via MiXCR and lists one record per CDR3 protein. The table includes 450,000 to 500,000 distinct CDR3 sequences, 9.5% to 13% detected once. The material sequenced was PBMCs from blood, taken about 40 days after vaccination. These TCRs come from a man aged 50 or older who received an inactivated influenza vaccine.

Remarks on this clonotype: At one end the junction does not follow the germline gene, possibly because of a read error. The V gene is TRBV4-1, the J gene TRBJ2-7; the D gene is possibly TRBD2 (7 bases). The CDR3 has 17 residues. Germline lookup yields CDR1 MGHRA and CDR2 YSYEKL. CDR3 sequence (DNA): TGCGCCAGCAGCCAAGATCCGGGGGGCGTCGGGGCCTACGGGCAGTACTTC. This translates into CASSQDPGGVGAYGQYF.

Comments on this clonotype: This may be a read error, as it is one base from a much larger clone. The V call is TRBV12-3 or TRBV12-4, the J call TRBJ2-1, with 9 bases aligning to TRBD1. With 3 bases clipped from V and 5 bases from J, the junction kept 11 bases outside the gene matches. This CDR3 is 17 amino acids long. The CDR3 bases are TGTGCCAGCAGTTTTTCACTAGGGACAGGGTACAACAATGAGCAGTTCTTC. This codes for CASSFSLGTGYNNEQFF.

V is TRBV12-3 or TRBV12-4 and J is TRBJ2-7, with 8 bases identical to TRBD1. V shed 4 bases and J 3 bases; nucleotides not matched to a gene: 11. This CDR3 comprises 16 residues. The CDR3 nucleotides are TGTGCCAGCAGTTCTTTTCTCCGGACAGGGAGCTACGAGCAGTACTTC. It translates to CASSSFLRTGSYEQYF.

Notes on this clonotype: A clone one base away is much larger, so this may be a read error. CDR3 amino acids: CASSLQGGALGTDTQDF. Here the CDR3 DNA reads TGTGCCAGCAGCTTACAAGGCGGGGCCCTCGGGACAGATACGCAGGATTTT. The chain employs TRBV7-2 and TRBJ2-3; TRBD1 is a possible D gene (7 bases). CDR3 length: 17 amino acids. CDR1 and CDR2 from the germline V gene are SGHTA and FQGNSA.

This clonotype was picked up a small number of times. The chain joins TRBV12-3 or TRBV12-4 to TRBJ2-2, with 8 bases lining up with TRBD1. The ends lost 3 bases at V and 4 bases at J; junction bases unmatched: 4. The CDR3 contains 15 residues. The CDR3 DNA reads as TGTGCCAGCAGTTTTCGGACAGGGACCACCGGGGAGCTGTTTTTT. Translation: CASSFRTGTTGELFF.

There are many counts of this clonotype. The rearrangement uses TRBV12-3 or TRBV12-4 and TRBJ2-2; maybe TRBD2 (7 bases). V shed 4 bases and J shed 3 bases, with 12 bases lying between them. The length of the CDR3 is 15 residues. CDR3 region: CASSSRGAYTGELFF. For the CDR3, the DNA is TGTGCCAGCAGTTCCCGGGGGGCTTACACCGGGGAGCTGTTTTTT.

This clonotype was seen repeatedly, ten times or more. This chain links TRBV28 with TRBJ2-7, with TRBD1 as a possible D gene (5 bases). V was pared by 5 bases and J by 3 bases, with 11 bases between. This CDR3 comprises 13 residues. In germline, CDR1 is MDHEN, CDR2 SYDVKM. In DNA form, the CDR3 reads TGTGCCAGCAGTCCCTATCAGGGCTACGAGCAGTACTTC. Residues: CASSPYQGYEQYF.

This chain links TRBV4-2 with TRBJ1-6, with D unresolved. V lost 3 bases and J lost 9, with 12 bases in between. CDR3 length: 14 residues. Per germline, CDR1 LGHNA and CDR2 YNFKEQ. Here the CDR3 reads CASSQGGIGSPLHF. DNA for the CDR3: TGTGCCAGCAGCCAGGGTGGTATAGGTTCACCCCTCCACTTT.

A few counts support this clonotype. The rearrangement uses TRBV24-1 and TRBJ2-3, with 7 bases that match TRBD2. The length of the CDR3 is 17 residues. The germline V gene has CDR1 KGHDR and CDR2 SFDVKD. The junction had 11 bases not matched to a gene; V was cut back by 2 bases and J by 4 bases. CDR3: CATSDSSQRGKADTQYF. CDR3 sequence (DNA): TGTGCCACCAGTGATTCCTCCCAGCGGGGAAAGGCAGATACGCAGTATTTT.

This clonotype was counted at least ten times. The rearrangement links TRBV7-6 to TRBJ2-5; the match to TRBD2 covers 12 bases. The length of the CDR3 is 18 residues. The junction had 8 bases not matched to a gene; V was cut back by 2 bases and J by 1 base. Germline CDR1 SGHVS, CDR2 FNYEAQ. The CDR3 DNA is TGTGCCAGCAGCTTATTGCTAGCGGGGGGGGTTCTCCAAGAGACCCAGTACTTC. Encoded protein: CASSLLLAGGVLQETQYF.

This chain connects TRBV7-6 to TRBJ2-6; D unclear. V was shortened by 5 bases and J by 2 bases, with 13 bases between the two germline ends. CDR1 SGHVS and CDR2 FNYEAQ come from the germline V gene. The CDR3 runs to 16 residues. The CDR3 DNA reads as TGTGCCAGCAGCCCTGGGTCGAACACTGGGGCCAACGTCCTGACTTTC. Amino acid sequence: CASSPGSNTGANVLTF. Supplemented by reference TRBV7-6 and TRBJ2-6, the full variable domain reads GAGVSQSPRYKVTKRGQDVALRCDPISGHVSLYWYRQALGQGPEFLTYFNYEAQQDKSGLPNDRFSAERPEGSISTLTIQRTEQRDSAMYRCASSPGSNTGANVLTFGAGSRLTVL.

DNA for the CDR3: TGCAGTGCTACCGCCGCGGGCACAGATACGCAGTATTTT. Residues: CSATAAGTDTQYF. The V call is TRBV20-1, the J call TRBJ2-3; D call uncertain. Germline CDR1 reads DFQATT; CDR2 reads SNEGSKA (reference sequence). There are 13 residues in the CDR3. V lost 4 bases and J lost 1, with 9 bases in between.

Many counts were recorded for this clonotype. V is TRBV20-1 and J is TRBJ2-5; 9 bases match TRBD1. Germline V CDR1 and CDR2: DFQATT, SNEGSKA (reference sequence). The CDR3 spans 14 residues. Germline trimming cut 1 base from V and 5 bases from J; bases unmatched to any gene: 5. Here the CDR3 reads CSARVQGAFETQYF. The CDR3 DNA sequence: TGCAGTGCTAGAGTACAGGGGGCTTTTGAGACCCAGTACTTC.

This clonotype showed up many times. In DNA, the CDR3 is TGTGCCAGCAGCCGGGACCCCGGCACAGATACGCAGTATTTT. This encodes CASSRDPGTDTQYF. This chain connects TRBV5-6 to TRBJ2-3; D tentatively fits TRBD1 or TRBD2 (5 bases each). This CDR3 spans 14 amino acids. The germline gives CDR1 SGHDT, CDR2 YYEEEE. The V end was cut by 4 bases, the J end by 1 base, with 10 bases between.

The V call is TRBV5-1, the J call TRBJ2-7; 8 nucleotides agree with TRBD1. The CDR3 is 14 amino acids. J was trimmed by 3 bases and V by 4 bases; bases with no gene match: 6. Looked up from germline, CDR1 is SGHRS and CDR2 is YFSETQ. This CDR3 reads CASSPGQVHYEQYF. The CDR3 region has the DNA TGCGCCAGCAGCCCGGGACAGGTCCACTACGAGCAGTACTTC.

This clonotype was observed a handful of times. V usage is TRBV30 and J usage is TRBJ2-1, with 11 bases matching TRBD2. The germline CDR1 and CDR2 sequences are GTSNPN and SVGIG (reference sequence). This CDR3 has 17 residues. Trimming cost V 0 bases and J 8 bases; bases outside gene matches: 12. For the CDR3, the DNA is TGTGCCTGGAGTGTACCAATTTCTAGCGGGGGGCACGATGAGCAGTTCTTC. Its translation is CAWSVPISSGGHDEQFF.

This clonotype was seen at least ten times. This sequence joins TRBV6-1 and TRBJ1-3; the match to TRBD1 covers 7 bases. In germline, CDR1 is MNHNS, CDR2 SASEGT. The CDR3 is made up of 14 amino acids. The junction had 6 bases not matched to a gene; V was cut back by 10 bases and J by 0 bases. The CDR3 bases are TGTGCCACCGGGGGGACAGACTCTGGAAACACCATATATTTT. Translation gives CATGGTDSGNTIYF.

This clonotype was found many times. The CDR3 protein is CSAPTRLSYEQYF. The DNA of the CDR3 is TGCAGTGCTCCAACTAGGCTTTCCTACGAGCAGTACTTC. The V call is TRBV20-1, the J call TRBJ2-7; weak D call: TRBD2 (5 bases). The germline gives CDR1 DFQATT, CDR2 SNEGSKA (reference sequence). The germline V and J ends were trimmed by 5 bases and 1 base, with 12 bases remaining between them. The CDR3 spans 13 residues.